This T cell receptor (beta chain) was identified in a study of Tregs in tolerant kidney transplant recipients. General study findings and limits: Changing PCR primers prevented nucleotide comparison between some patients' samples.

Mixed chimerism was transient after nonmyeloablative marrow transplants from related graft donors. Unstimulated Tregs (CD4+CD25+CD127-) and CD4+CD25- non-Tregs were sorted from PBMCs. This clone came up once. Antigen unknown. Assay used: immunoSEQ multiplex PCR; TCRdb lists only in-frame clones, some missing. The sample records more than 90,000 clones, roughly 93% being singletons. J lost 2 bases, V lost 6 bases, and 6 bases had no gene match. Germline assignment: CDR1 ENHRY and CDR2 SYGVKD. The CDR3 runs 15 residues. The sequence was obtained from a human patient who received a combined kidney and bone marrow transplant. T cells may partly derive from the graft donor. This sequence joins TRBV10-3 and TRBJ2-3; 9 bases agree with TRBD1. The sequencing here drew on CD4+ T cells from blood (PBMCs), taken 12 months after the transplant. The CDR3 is CAIRLGQGATDTQYF. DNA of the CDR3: TGTGCCATCAGGTTGGGACAGGGTGCCACAGATACGCAGTATTTT.